This TCR beta chain was sequenced in a study of vaccination and CD4 T cells after COVID-19. Worth noting for this clonotype: Its specificity is unknown.

Germline V gene lookup returns CDR1 MDHEN and CDR2 SYDVKM. V shed 6 bases and J shed 13 bases, with 16 bases lying between them. This CDR3 has 13 residues. The Oncomine TCR Beta short-read assay was applied to DNA of cultured CD4+ T cells. MiXCR was run by TCRdb on the PCR reads, yielding one entry per CDR3 protein. The table shows about 20,000 distinct CDR3 sequences, with 60% occurring only once. The treatment is: approximately 9-day PBMC culture with coronavirus spike peptide pools or control peptides (ViraFEST assay). The V gene is TRBV28, the J gene TRBJ1-6; D is possibly TRBD1 (5 bases). This material consisted of CD4+ T cells from blood, cultured in vitro, taken after SARS-CoV-2 vaccination. The TCR sequence derives from a human donor who had recovered from COVID-19. The CDR3 loop reads CASSRDLLGPLHF. The CDR3 bases are TGTGCCAGCAGCCGGGACCTCCTGGGGCCCCTCCACTTT.